These T cell receptor beta chains were read from a single sample in a study of blood T cells in healthy people across ages. TCRdb re-called the 5' RACE reads through MiXCR, storing one row per CDR3 protein. Of 600,000 to 900,000 distinct CDR3 sequences in the sample, about a quarter were seen once. This sample was also put to use in a study of T cells of mothers and their children.

Specimen: blood. These receptor sequences come from a boy aged 5-17 years in good health. The CDR3 runs from the conserved cysteine through the conserved F or W.

j_call,v_call,cdr3_aa
TRBJ1-3,TRBV29-1,CSANRGSGNTIYF
TRBJ2-5,TRBV7-7,CASSLDSGQETQYF
TRBJ2-7,TRBV12-3/TRBV12-4,CASSLTRYRGEQYF
TRBJ2-1,TRBV15,CATSPHRGVNNEQFF
TRBJ1-1,TRBV27,CASSLGTTSNTEAFF
TRBJ1-6,TRBV4-1,CASSQRQGRSSPLHF
TRBJ2-5,TRBV19,CANPRQGTGETQYF
TRBJ2-7,TRBV6-2/TRBV6-3,CASTEAGLAYEQYF
TRBJ2-5,TRBV6-5,CASSYAGTGAGETQYF
TRBJ2-1,TRBV6-5,CASSYSGLDNEQFF
TRBJ2-7,TRBV2,CASSGGGYEQYF
TRBJ2-7,TRBV5-1,CASSLTDTSYEQYF
TRBJ2-7,TRBV6-5,CASSYSAGAGYEQYF
TRBJ1-3,TRBV9,CASSPDWGKGNTIYF
TRBJ1-2,TRBV29-1,CSVEWERGYTF
TRBJ2-4,TRBV6-5,CASSYNRQGGNIQYF
TRBJ2-4,TRBV28,CASSLSGTGDKNIQYF
TRBJ2-4,TRBV12-3/TRBV12-4,CASSRTIVGLRTGLKNIQYF
TRBJ1-3,TRBV28,CASSSLPGASGNTIYF
TRBJ1-3,TRBV7-2,CASTFANSGNTIYF
TRBJ2-2,TRBV30,CAWSGAPGGAGELFF
TRBJ2-1,TRBV2,CASGDPSGVGEQFF
TRBJ2-1,TRBV15,CATSSPGTSGDNEQFF
TRBJ1-3,TRBV12-3/TRBV12-4,CASSLDRLSGNTIYF
TRBJ2-7,TRBV28,CASSPLWLSYEQYF
TRBJ2-5,TRBV5-1,CASSFGRGGEETQYF
TRBJ2-3,TRBV7-7,CASSSGTGIDTQYF
TRBJ2-3,TRBV28,CASSLMGDDTQYF
TRBJ2-7,TRBV2,CASSIGTGEICEQYF
TRBJ1-3,TRBV20-1,CSALPLYTLAGGNTIYF
TRBJ2-7,TRBV10-3,CAISTPDLGYEQYF
TRBJ2-1,TRBV6-1,CASARLGGRVGEQFF
TRBJ1-2,TRBV4-3,CASSQEQGLAYGYTF
TRBJ1-2,TRBV9,CASSFGQSNPYGYTF
TRBJ1-4,TRBV6-6,CASRLGPGEKLFF
TRBJ1-1,TRBV27,CASSLTLGFGAFF
TRBJ2-7,TRBV28,CASIRQGRTYEQYF
TRBJ2-1,TRBV7-6,CASSLGQIVYNEQFF
TRBJ2-5,TRBV29-1,CSGLAGGGETQYF
TRBJ2-3,TRBV7-9,CASSRQGLTDTQYF
TRBJ2-5,TRBV13,CASSLPQGTYQETQYF
TRBJ2-3,TRBV6-5,CASGGVTDTQYF
TRBJ1-1,TRBV6-5,CASSYSTRNTEAFF
TRBJ2-7,TRBV14,CASSLDVSYEQYF
TRBJ1-1,TRBV11-2,CASSLDYQDPNTEAFF
TRBJ2-1,TRBV20-1,CSAIRLWRGEGFEQFF